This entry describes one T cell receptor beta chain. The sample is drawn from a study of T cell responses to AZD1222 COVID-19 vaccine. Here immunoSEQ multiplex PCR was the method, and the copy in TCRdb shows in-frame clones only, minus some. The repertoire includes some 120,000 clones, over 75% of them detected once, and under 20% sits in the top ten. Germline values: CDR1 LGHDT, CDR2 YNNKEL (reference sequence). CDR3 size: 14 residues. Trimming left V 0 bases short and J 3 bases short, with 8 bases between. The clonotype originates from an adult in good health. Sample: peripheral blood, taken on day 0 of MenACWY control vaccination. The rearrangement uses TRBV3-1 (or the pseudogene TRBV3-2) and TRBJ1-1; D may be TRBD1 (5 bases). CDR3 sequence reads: CASSQDRVHTEAFF. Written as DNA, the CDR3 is TGTGCCAGCAGCCAAGACAGGGTACACACTGAAGCTTTCTTT.